This T cell receptor (beta chain) was sequenced in a study of CD8 T cells in Susac syndrome. Study conclusions and caveats: It was acknowledged in the study that its TCR sequencing and HLA analysis involved a relatively small number of individuals.

The patients serving as multiple sclerosis controls were treatment-naive. They had stable or active relapsing-remitting disease and fulfilled revised McDonald criteria. The CD8+ and CD4+ T cells were negatively isolated, with the TEMRA cells enriched by FACS. Concerning this clonotype itself: Its cognate antigen is unknown.

The authors reverse transcribed about 0.5 to 1 ug RNA with random hexamers. Amplification of TCR beta CDR3 used immunoSEQ multiplex PCR across 54 Vbeta and 13 Jbeta. From the immunoSEQ multiplex PCR reads, TCRdb called clonotypes with MiXCR, one entry per CDR3 protein. The data show 180,000 or so distinct CDR3 sequences, roughly 96% seen once. The length of the CDR3 is 13 residues. With 6 bases removed from V and 0 bases from J, the gap between germline ends came to 9 bases. CDR1 DFQATT and CDR2 SNEGSKA come from the germline V gene (reference sequence). This receptor was identified in a human donor with multiple sclerosis. Sequencing input: CD4+ T cells from PBMCs. The rearrangement links TRBV20-1 to TRBJ1-5; D not certain. CDR3 nucleotides: TGCAGTGCCGAGCTGGATAGCAATCAGCCCCAGCATTTT. This encodes CSAELDSNQPQHF.